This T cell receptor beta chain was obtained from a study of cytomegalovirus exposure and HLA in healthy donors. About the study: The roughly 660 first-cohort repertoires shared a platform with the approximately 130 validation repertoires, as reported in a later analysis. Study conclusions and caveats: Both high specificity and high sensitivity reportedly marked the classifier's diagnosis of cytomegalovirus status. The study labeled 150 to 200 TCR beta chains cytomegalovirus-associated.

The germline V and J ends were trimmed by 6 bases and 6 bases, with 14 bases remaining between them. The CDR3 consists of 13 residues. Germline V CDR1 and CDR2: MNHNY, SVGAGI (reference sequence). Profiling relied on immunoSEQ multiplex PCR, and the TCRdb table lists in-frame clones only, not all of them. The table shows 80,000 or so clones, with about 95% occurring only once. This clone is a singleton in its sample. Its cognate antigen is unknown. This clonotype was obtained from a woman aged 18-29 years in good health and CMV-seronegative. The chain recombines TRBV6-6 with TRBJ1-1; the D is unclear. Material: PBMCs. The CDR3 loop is CASRNPLVAEAFF. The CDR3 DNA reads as TGTGCCAGCAGAAACCCCTTAGTCGCTGAAGCTTTCTTT.